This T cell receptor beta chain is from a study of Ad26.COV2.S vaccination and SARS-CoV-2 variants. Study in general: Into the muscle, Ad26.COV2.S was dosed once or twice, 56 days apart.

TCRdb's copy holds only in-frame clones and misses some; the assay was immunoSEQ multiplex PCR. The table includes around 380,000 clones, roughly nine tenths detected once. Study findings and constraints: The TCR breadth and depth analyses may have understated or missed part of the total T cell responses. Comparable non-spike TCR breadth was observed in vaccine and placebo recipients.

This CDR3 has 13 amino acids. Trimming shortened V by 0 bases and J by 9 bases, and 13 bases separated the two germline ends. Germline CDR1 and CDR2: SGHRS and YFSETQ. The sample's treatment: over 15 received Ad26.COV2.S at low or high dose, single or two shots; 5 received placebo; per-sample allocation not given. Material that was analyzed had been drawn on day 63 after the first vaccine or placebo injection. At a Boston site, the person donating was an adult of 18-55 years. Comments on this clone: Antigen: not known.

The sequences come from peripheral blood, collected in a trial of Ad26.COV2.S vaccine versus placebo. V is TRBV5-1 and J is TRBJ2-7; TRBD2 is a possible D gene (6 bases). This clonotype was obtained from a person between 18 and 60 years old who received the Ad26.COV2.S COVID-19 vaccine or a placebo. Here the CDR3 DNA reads TGCGCCAGCAGCTTGGTAGTAGCGGCGAGGCAGTACTTC. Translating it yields CASSLVVAARQYF. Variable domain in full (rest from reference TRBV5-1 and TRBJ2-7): KAGVTQTPRYLIKTRGQQVTLSCSPISGHRSVSWYQQTPGQGLQFLFEYFSETQRNKGNFPGRFSGRQFSNSRSEMNVSTLELGDSALYLCASSLVVAARQYFGPGTRLTVT.